This T cell receptor beta chain was recorded in a study of shared clonotypes between healthy human individuals. Sequenced by immunoSEQ multiplex PCR; TCRdb stores in-frame clones only, minus some. The sample includes under 550,000 clones, less than 96% seen only once; the top ten take approximately 0.06%. V lost 5 bases and J 0 bases, leaving 23 bases between the germline ends. The CDR3 sequence is 18 residues long. Germline CDR1 and CDR2: SEHNR and FQNEAQ (reference sequence). What was sequenced was naive CD4+ T cells sorted from blood. Subset: CD45RA+ positively selected. The sequence derives from a woman aged 30 to 39 in good health. V usage is TRBV7-9 and J usage is TRBJ2-7, with D possibly being TRBD1 or TRBD2 (5 bases each). CDR3 DNA sequence: TGTGCCAGCAGCACCCTAACGGGACGGATGAAACCCTCCTACGAGCAGTACTTC. Its protein is CASSTLTGRMKPSYEQYF. Full variable domain (rest looked up from reference TRBV7-9 and TRBJ2-7): DTGVSQNPRHKITKRGQNVTFRCDPISEHNRLYWYRQTLGQGPEFLTYFQNEAQLEKSRLLSDRFSAERPKGSFSTLEIQRTEQGDSAMYLCASSTLTGRMKPSYEQYFGPGTRLTVT.